This is a list of T cell receptor beta chains from one sample in a study of cytomegalovirus exposure and HLA in healthy donors. The repertoire was sequenced with immunoSEQ multiplex PCR; TCRdb's copy has only in-frame clones and lacks some. The sample consists of 190,000 or so clones, 84% of them appearing once. The sequenced material came from PBMCs. The receptors stem from a woman between 18 and 29 years old in good health and CMV-seropositive. CDR3s leave out the opening cysteine and the closing phenylalanine or tryptophan. Each record gives: D gene, V gene, J gene, CDR3 protein. D genes are given only for firm matches.

NA	TRBV4-3	TRBJ2-3	ASGRTITDTQY
NA	TRBV4-2	TRBJ2-3	ASRGPGLLFTDTQY
NA	TRBV5-4	TRBJ2-2	ASSAAGLGLGELF
TRBD1	TRBV6-6	TRBJ1-5	ASRSDRARNQPQH
NA	TRBV13	TRBJ2-5	ASSLGATGTQY
NA	TRBV2	TRBJ1-2	ASSDRAGGYT
NA	TRBV9	TRBJ2-3	ASSVESGDTDTQY
NA	TRBV4-1	TRBJ1-4	ASSQTGGGGKLF
NA	TRBV5-1	TRBJ1-2	ASSLDSNYGYT
NA	TRBV9	TRBJ1-6	ASSRRSENSPLH
TRBD2	TRBV9	TRBJ2-7	ASSVLAGGPDEQY
NA	TRBV15	TRBJ2-7	ATSRDVDWMGSYEQY
NA	TRBV13	TRBJ2-1	ASSLGVGQRNEQF
NA	TRBV5-1	TRBJ2-3	ASSLGRGSTDTQY
NA	TRBV18	TRBJ1-2	ASSPQDSYGYT
TRBD1	TRBV5-1	TRBJ1-4	ASSSGQGAEKLF
NA	TRBV5-4	TRBJ2-1	ASSPPRGEQF
TRBD2	TRBV5-6	TRBJ2-2	ASSRGLAGDTGELF
NA	TRBV6-5	TRBJ1-2	ASSQAGFGYT
NA	TRBV6-5	TRBJ1-3	ASISGNTIY
TRBD1	TRBV5-1	TRBJ1-4	ASSPGQGQGDEKLF
NA	TRBV4-2	TRBJ2-3	ASSQMGGAHTDTQY
TRBD1	TRBV2	TRBJ1-5	ASSEAGTGGNQPQH
NA	TRBV29-1	TRBJ1-6	SVGQRGSPLH
NA	TRBV7-9	TRBJ1-2	ASSSTDYGYT
TRBD1	TRBV5-1	TRBJ1-6	ASSLYGQGNSPLH
TRBD1	TRBV10-3	TRBJ2-7	AISPDRGRTYEQY
TRBD1	TRBV28	TRBJ1-1	ASSLTGGAEAF